A single sample gave rise to the 11 T cell receptor beta chains below, sequenced in a study of molecular identifiers for immune sequencing clone quantification. TCRdb analysed the PCR reads with MiXCR anew, one entry per CDR3 protein. This table has about 100,000 distinct CDR3 sequences, roughly 34% appearing once. The sequenced sample consisted of naive CD8+ T cells from blood, with Jurkat cell RNA spiked in. The subset was: FACS-sorted CD8+CD4-CCR7+CD45RA+ naive T cells. The origin of the receptors is a human donor in good health. Some libraries in this study had Jurkat cell RNA spiked in.

This clonotype showed up just a few times. This sequence joins TRBV9 and TRBJ2-2; D remains unclear. The CDR3 covers 12 residues. Trimming took off 0 bases at V and 7 bases at J, with 4 bases between the two ends. Germline values: CDR1 SGDLS, CDR2 YYNGEE. For the CDR3, the DNA is TGTGCCAGCAGCGTAGGCAGCGGGGAGCTGTTTTTT. Encoded protein: CASSVGSGELFF.

This clonotype was seen just once. Since a much larger clone is just one base distant, this may be a read error. This rearrangement joins TRBV11-2 to TRBJ2-1, with a tentative D call TRBD1 (5 bases). This CDR3 comprises 15 residues. From germline, CDR1 is SGHAT and CDR2 FQNNGV. The CDR3: CASSTASGIYNERFF. The CDR3 DNA reads TGTGCCAGCAGCACCGCCTCAGGGATATACAATGAGCGGTTCTTC.

This rearrangement joins TRBV20-1 to TRBJ2-5, with D hard to call. Germline CDR1 and CDR2: DFQATT and SNEGSKA (reference sequence). The CDR3 has 14 amino acids. Trimming shortened V by 6 bases and J by 7 bases, and 21 bases separated the two germline ends. CDR3 residues: CSALGPTLEATQYF. The CDR3 coding sequence is TGCAGTGCGCTCGGCCCAACCCTAGAAGCGACCCAGTACTTC.

As concerns this clonotype: A much larger clone differs from this one at a single base, so this may be a read error. This chain uses TRBV29-1 with TRBJ2-5; 10 nucleotides match TRBD2. The CDR3 consists of 17 residues. Germline V gene sequence: CDR1 SQVTM, CDR2 ANQGSEA. The CDR3 is CSGEILAGDSYQETQYF. The DNA for the CDR3 is TGCAGCGGTGAAATCCTAGCGGGAGATAGCTACCAAGAGACCCAGTACTTC.

This clonotype occurred a few times. In nucleotides, the CDR3 is TGTGCCAGCAGTTTAGGGTGGGCGATTGAGCAGTTCTTC. It encodes CASSLGWAIEQFF. J is TRBJ2-1 and V is TRBV28; D not certain. Trimming took off 2 bases at V and 9 bases at J, with 11 bases between the two ends. This CDR3 has 13 amino acids. CDR1 is MDHEN and CDR2 is SYDVKM in the germline V gene.

This clonotype was recorded a few times. The genes are TRBV7-9 and TRBJ2-5, with TRBD2 identical over 12 bases. Losses at the gene ends were 5 bases for V and 2 bases for J; bases not matched to a gene: 9. Per germline, CDR1 SEHNR and CDR2 FQNEAQ (reference sequence). The CDR3 is 17 residues long. This CDR3 is CASSPRLAGEAQETQYF. CDR3 sequence (DNA): TGTGCCAGCAGCCCCCGACTAGCGGGAGAGGCACAAGAGACCCAGTACTTC. Complete variable domain (other parts from reference TRBV7-9 and TRBJ2-5): DTGVSQNPRHKITKRGQNVTFRCDPISEHNRLYWYRQTLGQGPEFLTYFQNEAQLEKSRLLSDRFSAERPKGSFSTLEIQRTEQGDSAMYLCASSPRLAGEAQETQYFGPGTRLLVL.

The V and J genes are TRBV24-1 and TRBJ2-4, with D perhaps TRBD1 (6 bases). Germline values: CDR1 KGHDR, CDR2 SFDVKD. Trimming pared 9 bases from V and 0 bases from J, leaving 11 bases between. The CDR3 totals 14 residues. DNA for the CDR3: TGTGCCACCGGACGGACAGTAGCCAAAAACATTCAGTACTTC. Its protein product is CATGRTVAKNIQYF.

With respect to this clonotype: A single base separates this from a much larger clone, so it may be a read error. V usage is TRBV7-2 and J usage is TRBJ1-1, with D unclear. V shed 5 bases and J shed 1 base, with 14 bases lying between them. CDR1 is SGHTA and CDR2 is FQGNSA in the germline V gene. This CDR3 has 15 residues. CDR3 in DNA: TGTGCCAGCAGCATAGTAAGACGGGAGAACACTGAAGCTTTCTTT. Translating gives CASSIVRRENTEAFF.

A remark on this clonotype: At one end the junction does not follow the germline gene, possibly because of a read error. The chain has TRBV20-1 and TRBJ2-4; D ambiguous. CDR1 is DFQATT and CDR2 is SNEGSKA in the germline V gene (reference sequence). The CDR3 length is 13 residues. CDR3 DNA sequence: TGCAGTGCTTACGGCGGTACGAAAAGCATTCAGTACTTC. Its protein product is CSAYGGTKSIQYF.

As for this clonotype: One base away lies a much larger clone, so this may be a sequencing read error. The chain uses TRBV2 and TRBJ1-5; D gene ambiguous. Germline CDR1 is SNHLY and CDR2 is FYNNEI. V lost 6 bases, J lost 2 bases, and 11 bases lay in between. This CDR3 has 14 residues. CDR3 sequence reads: CASSATEGNQPQHF. CDR3 nucleotide sequence: TGTGCCAGCAGCGCAACGGAGGGCAATCAGCCCCAGCATTTT.

This clonotype was observed many times. The chain recombines TRBV6-6 with TRBJ2-5, with 8 bases identical to TRBD1. The germline V gene encodes CDR1 MNHNY and CDR2 SVGAGI (reference sequence). This CDR3 comprises 15 residues. V dropped 4 bases and J dropped 3; count of bases not matched to a gene: 7. CDR3 in DNA: TGTGCCAGCAGTTTCGGAGACAGGGGCAAAGAGACCCAGTACTTC. Amino acid sequence: CASSFGDRGKETQYF.